These 8 T cell receptor beta chains share one sample of origin, sequenced in a study of human T cells and chemical hapten exposure. Noted time point: pre-sensitization, week 0. Treatment: therapeutic diphenylcyclopropenone sensitization with weekly scalp DPC. Each CDR3 protein gets one entry after TCRdb re-called the RACE reads with MiXCR. Here the sample spans about 89,000 distinct CDR3 sequences, roughly 10% being singletons. The source material was whole blood, sampled in connection with sensitization to the hapten diphenylcyclopropenone (DPC). Receptor source: a woman aged 55-70 years with alopecia areata. Some clones in this sample may be carry-over from other donors' samples.

This clonotype occurred many times. V is TRBV18 and J is TRBJ2-1, with 14 bases that match TRBD2. The CDR3 extends over 14 amino acids. The V and J ends lost 8 bases and 9 bases, in that order; junction bases with no gene match: 6. Germline V gene sequence: CDR1 KGHSH, CDR2 LQKENI. The CDR3 nucleotides are TGTGCCAGCCTATCGACTAGCGGGGGGGTTGAGCAGTTCTTC. Translating gives CASLSTSGGVEQFF.

This clonotype has at least ten counts. The chain links TRBV5-4 to TRBJ2-7; D possibly corresponds to TRBD2 (7 bases). V was cut by 0 bases and J by 0 bases, with 13 bases left in between. The CDR3 spans 16 residues. Per the germline V gene, CDR1 is SGHNT and CDR2 is YYREEE (reference sequence). CDR3: CASSLAGGLLSYEQYF. The CDR3 DNA follows: TGTGCCAGCAGCTTGGCCGGGGGGCTCCTCTCCTACGAGCAGTACTTC.

This clonotype turned up a few times. The chain has TRBV6-6 and TRBJ2-5, with D maybe TRBD1 (5 bases). There are 17 residues in the CDR3. Per the germline V gene, CDR1 is MNHNY and CDR2 is SVGAGI (reference sequence). V lost 0 bases and J lost 2, with 16 bases in between. CDR3 amino acids: CASSYSYPRQRQETQYF. The CDR3 coding sequence is TGTGCCAGCAGTTACTCGTATCCCAGACAGCGACAAGAGACCCAGTACTTC.

This clonotype has more than one count but fewer than ten. This chain uses TRBV19 with TRBJ2-3; D remains ambiguous. V lost 3 bases to trimming and J lost 2 bases, with 6 bases between them. CDR3 length: 13 residues. Germline CDR1 reads LNHDA; CDR2 reads SQIVND (reference sequence). For the CDR3, the DNA is TGTGCCAGTAGTATCGCCTACACAGATACGCAGTATTTT. As protein: CASSIAYTDTQYF.

This chain links TRBV7-6 with TRBJ2-1; possibly TRBD1 for D (5 bases). With 1 base removed from V and 0 bases from J, the gap between germline ends came to 10 bases. CDR1 is SGHVS and CDR2 is FNYEAQ in the germline V gene. This CDR3 has 16 residues. The CDR3 DNA reads as TGTGCCAGCAGCTTAGTCAGGGTTAGCTCCTACAATGAGCAGTTCTTC. Translation: CASSLVRVSSYNEQFF.

In this sample, this clonotype turned up many times. CDR3 region: CASSWDGYNSPLHF. Written as DNA, the CDR3 is TGCGCCAGCAGTTGGGACGGCTATAATTCACCCCTCCACTTT. The J gene is TRBJ1-6, the V gene TRBV5-1; TRBD1 is a possible D gene (5 bases). The CDR3 is made up of 14 amino acids. V lost 5 bases to trimming and J lost 3 bases, with 9 bases between them. In germline, CDR1 is SGHRS, CDR2 YFSETQ.

The genes are TRBV6-1 and TRBJ2-1; 8 positions agree with TRBD1. The germline gives CDR1 MNHNS, CDR2 SASEGT. CDR3 length equals 13 residues. The junction had 6 bases not matched to a gene; V was cut back by 6 bases and J by 8 bases. The DNA for the CDR3 is TGTGCCAGCAGGACGACAGGGGAACATGAGCAGTTCTTC. As protein: CASRTTGEHEQFF.

Notes on this clonotype: This may arise from a read error, as a much more abundant clone is one base away. The CDR3 region has the DNA TGTGCCAGCGGTTACAGGACAACTAATGAAAAACTGTTTTTT. Its translation is CASGYRTTNEKLFF. The chain couples TRBV7-2 to TRBJ1-4; a weak D match, TRBD1 (5 bases). Germline values: CDR1 SGHTA, CDR2 FQGNSA. CDR3 length: 14 residues. The germline V and J ends were trimmed by 8 bases and 0 bases, with 10 bases remaining between them.